The 8 T cell receptor beta chains presented below share a single source sample, sequenced in a study of blood T cell repertoires in COVID-19. Here immunoSEQ multiplex PCR was the method, and the copy in TCRdb shows in-frame clones only, minus some. The sample holds some 250,000 clones; about three quarters are singletons and the top ten take 3% to 3.5%. The sequencing input was peripheral blood. The receptor source for this set is a woman aged 80 or older with acute or convalescent COVID-19.

The chain joins TRBV7-9 to TRBJ1-6; 9 bases are a match to TRBD1. CDR1 is SEHNR, CDR2 FQNEAQ, per germline (reference sequence). This CDR3 has 16 residues. Losses at the gene ends were 5 bases for V and 2 bases for J; bases not matched to a gene: 4. This CDR3 is CASSLGQGPYNSPLHF. CDR3 DNA: TGTGCCAGCAGCCTCGGACAGGGGCCCTATAATTCACCCCTCCACTTT. The full variable domain, completed using reference TRBV7-9 and TRBJ1-6, is DTGVSQNPRHKITKRGQNVTFRCDPISEHNRLYWYRQTLGQGPEFLTYFQNEAQLEKSRLLSDRFSAERPKGSFSTLEIQRTEQGDSAMYLCASSLGQGPYNSPLHFGNGTRLTVT.

The J gene is TRBJ2-5, the V gene TRBV11-2; the D gene is possibly TRBD1 (5 bases). Germline V gives CDR1 SGHAT, CDR2 FQNNGV. The V and J ends lost 5 bases and 4 bases respectively, with 11 bases between them. CDR3 length: 13 amino acids. CDR3 nucleotides: TGTGCCAGCAGCCCAGGGATGACAGAGACCCAGTACTTC. Amino acid sequence: CASSPGMTETQYF.

The CDR3 protein is CAGARGGTEAFF. The DNA of the CDR3 is TGTGCCGGAGCCCGGGGGGGAACTGAAGCTTTCTTT. The rearrangement uses TRBV6-6 and TRBJ1-1; a possible D gene is TRBD1 (5 bases). Germline CDR1 is MNHNY and CDR2 is SVGAGI (reference sequence). The CDR3 sequence is 12 residues long. V dropped 11 bases and J dropped 5 bases, with 15 bases sitting between them.

This clone came up a few times. Within the sample, other DNA sequences also encode this same CDR3. This chain joins TRBV9 and TRBJ1-6; tentative D call: TRBD1 (6 bases). The germline gives CDR1 SGDLS, CDR2 YYNGEE. Trimming took off 0 bases at V and 7 bases at J, with 11 bases between the two ends. This CDR3 region has 15 residues. The CDR3 region is CASSVEGGRNSPLHF. The DNA for the CDR3 is TGTGCCAGCAGCGTAGAAGGGGGTCGGAATTCACCCCTCCACTTT.

This chain uses TRBV28 with TRBJ1-6; no definite D call. Germline CDR1 reads MDHEN; CDR2 reads SYDVKM. The CDR3 runs 14 residues. The ends were cut back, 8 bases at V and 5 bases at J, with 13 bases in the middle. The CDR3 loop reads CASRPGSDNSPLHF. The CDR3 DNA reads TGTGCCAGCCGTCCCGGGTCAGATAATTCACCCCTCCACTTT.

This clone was detected a few times. The chain employs TRBV6-5 and TRBJ2-4, with D possibly matching TRBD1 (5 bases). Germline-derived CDR1 and CDR2 are MNHEY and SVGAGI. V dropped 6 bases and J dropped 4 bases, with 13 bases sitting between them. This CDR3 is built from 14 residues. Written as DNA, the CDR3 is TGTGCCAGCAGAGGAATTAAGGGGAAAAACATTCAGTACTTC. It specifies CASRGIKGKNIQYF.

The chain links TRBV19 to TRBJ2-5; 10 nucleotides align to TRBD1. After removal of 5 bases from V and 4 bases from J, the junction contained 4 bases not matched to a gene. CDR1 and CDR2 from the germline V gene are LNHDA and SQIVND (reference sequence). This CDR3 is built from 14 residues. This chain's CDR3 is CASSRQGAGETQYF. In DNA, the CDR3 is TGTGCCAGTAGTCGACAGGGGGCTGGAGAGACCCAGTACTTC.

This sequence joins TRBV7-9 and TRBJ1-6; 9 nucleotides align to TRBD1. The CDR3 spans 15 residues. V lost 5 bases, J lost 7 bases, and 6 bases stayed unmatched. CDR1 and CDR2 from the germline V gene are SEHNR and FQNEAQ (reference sequence). CDR3 amino acids: CASSARDRVNSPLHF. The CDR3 DNA reads as TGTGCCAGCAGCGCCCGGGACAGGGTCAATTCACCCCTCCACTTT.